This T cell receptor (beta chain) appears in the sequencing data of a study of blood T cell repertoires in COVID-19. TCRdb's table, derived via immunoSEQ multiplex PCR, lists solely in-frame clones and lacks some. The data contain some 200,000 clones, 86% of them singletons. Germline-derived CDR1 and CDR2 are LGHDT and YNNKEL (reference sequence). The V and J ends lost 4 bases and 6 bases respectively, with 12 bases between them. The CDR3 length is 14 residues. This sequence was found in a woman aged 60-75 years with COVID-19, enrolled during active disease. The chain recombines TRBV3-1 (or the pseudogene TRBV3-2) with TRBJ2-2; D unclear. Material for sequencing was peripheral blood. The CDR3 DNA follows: TGTGCCAGCAGCCCTCTCGAGGCTTCCGGGGAGCTGTTTTTT. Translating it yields CASSPLEASGELFF.